The 10 T cell receptor beta chains reported below all come from one sample, sequenced in a study of siplizumab effects on memory and regulatory T cells. What these receptors recognize is not known. The authors cocultured the mixed lymphocyte reaction cells at 37 degrees C for around 6 days. Some clones are missing from TCRdb's copy, which holds only in-frame ones; the method was immunoSEQ multiplex PCR. Of 3,000 to 3,500 clones listed, 55% are singletons. The specimen sequenced was CFSE-low (dividing) CD8+ T cells sorted from an allogeneic mixed lymphocyte reaction. The receptors were gathered from a human donor in good health; the cells came from an allogeneic mixed lymphocyte reaction. Some clones in this sample may be carry-over from other donors' samples.

The chain recombines TRBV6-5 with TRBJ1-1; no clear D gene. This CDR3 comprises 13 residues. The V gene's germline CDR1 is MNHEY and CDR2 SVGAGI. The V end was cut by 7 bases, the J end by 0 bases, with 9 bases between. This CDR3 is CASTLGMNTEAFF. CDR3 coding DNA: TGTGCCAGCACCCTAGGGATGAACACTGAAGCTTTCTTT.

J is TRBJ2-7 and V is TRBV7-2; 7 nucleotides line up with TRBD2. The CDR3 runs 15 residues. V dropped 2 bases and J dropped 2; count of bases not matched to a gene: 6. Germline values: CDR1 SGHTA, CDR2 FQGNSA. The CDR3 nucleotides read TGTGCCAGCAGCTTAATCGGGGGAGGGCCCTACGAGCAGTACTTC. It encodes CASSLIGGGPYEQYF.

This clone was observed a handful of times. The rearrangement links TRBV2 to TRBJ2-2; the match to TRBD1 covers 7 bases. CDR3 length: 15 residues. Germline lookup yields CDR1 SNHLY and CDR2 FYNNEI. J lost 6 bases, V lost 8 bases, and 12 bases had no gene match. The CDR3 sequence is CASEEIDRVAGELFF. CDR3 bases: TGTGCCAGCGAAGAGATTGACAGGGTGGCCGGGGAGCTGTTTTTT.

V is TRBV27 and J is TRBJ2-5, with TRBD2 matching over 7 bases. Germline V gene lookup returns CDR1 MNHEY and CDR2 SMNVEV (reference sequence). Unmatched junction bases numbered 10, after V lost 5 bases and J lost 4 bases. The CDR3 loop spans 15 amino acids. CDR3 coding DNA: TGTGCCAGCAGTCTAGGGGCGGGAGTAGTAGAGACCCAGTACTTC. It is translated as CASSLGAGVVETQYF.

This chain uses TRBV5-4 with TRBJ2-3; no definite D call. This CDR3 region has 13 residues. The germline V gene has CDR1 SGHNT and CDR2 YYREEE (reference sequence). V lost 0 bases and J lost 4, with 6 bases in between. The CDR3 is CASSLVGSDTQYF. The CDR3 DNA reads TGTGCCAGCAGCTTGGTAGGGTCAGATACGCAGTATTTT. Full variable domain (remainder filled in from reference TRBV5-4 and TRBJ2-3): ETGVTQSPTHLIKTRGQQVTLRCSSQSGHNTVSWYQQALGQGPQFIFQYYREEENGRGNFPPRFSGLQFPNYSSELNVNALELDDSALYLCASSLVGSDTQYFGPGTRLTVL.

The chain has TRBV2 and TRBJ1-2, with D unclear. V was cut by 8 bases and J by 4 bases, with 14 bases left in between. CDR1 is SNHLY, CDR2 FYNNEI, per germline. The CDR3 is 13 amino acids. The CDR3 nucleotides read TGTGCCAGCGGCCTCCTCGGAAGCTATGGCTACACCTTC. Its protein is CASGLLGSYGYTF.

As concerns this clone: This sample also contains other DNA sequences that code for the same CDR3. The rearrangement uses TRBV11-2 and TRBJ2-1; D might be TRBD1 (5 bases). The V gene lost 2 bases and the J gene lost 6 bases, with 11 bases spanning the gap. CDR3 length: 14 amino acids. Germline V lookup: CDR1 SGHAT, CDR2 FQNNGV. CDR3 protein: CASSLYQGANEQFF. The CDR3 nucleotides are TGTGCCAGCAGCTTATACCAGGGCGCCAATGAGCAGTTCTTC.

The J gene is TRBJ2-1, the V gene TRBV7-3; TRBD1 matches at 9 bases. Trimming cost V 3 bases and J 7 bases; bases outside gene matches: 4. The CDR3 is made up of 14 amino acids. Germline loops: CDR1 SGHTA, CDR2 FQGTGA. The CDR3 DNA follows: TGTGCCAGCAGCTTCGGGACAGGGAATAATGAGCAGTTCTTC. Translation: CASSFGTGNNEQFF. Using reference TRBV7-3 and TRBJ2-1 for the parts outside the CDR3, the full variable domain is GAGVSQTPSNKVTEKGKYVELRCDPISGHTALYWYRQSLGQGPEFLIYFQGTGAADDSGLPNDRFFAVRPEGSVSTLKIQRTERGDSAVYLCASSFGTGNNEQFFGPGTRLTVL.

The chain employs TRBV6-5 and TRBJ1-2; no clear D. V was trimmed by 0 bases and J by 2 bases, leaving 7 bases between them. Germline-derived CDR1 and CDR2 are MNHEY and SVGAGI. This CDR3 comprises 14 residues. CDR3 nucleotides: TGTGCCAGCAGTTACTCGGGCACCAACTATGGCTACACCTTC. Amino acids: CASSYSGTNYGYTF.

This clone was seen a few times. The chain is built from TRBV7-9 and TRBJ1-1; TRBD1 matches at 8 bases. CDR3 length: 15 amino acids. Germline V lookup: CDR1 SEHNR, CDR2 FQNEAQ (reference sequence). The V gene end was trimmed by 3 bases and the J gene end by 3 bases; junction bases not matched to a gene: 6. The CDR3 is CASSFQGAPDTEAFF. As DNA, the CDR3 is TGTGCCAGCAGCTTTCAGGGGGCGCCGGACACTGAAGCTTTCTTT.